The TCR beta chain under discussion was sequenced for a study of early T cells in non-severe SARS-CoV-2 infection. Study-wide context: Sequencing was performed on bulk RNA from unsorted whole blood, leaving chains unpaired. Study findings and constraints: Using VDJdb, the matching emphasized anti-spike CD8 responses while missing private and CD4 specificities.

This clonotype was seen only a few times. No antigen is known for it. Individually, cDNA molecules had unique molecular identifiers attached to them. TCRdb reprocessed the 5' RACE reads with MiXCR, giving one entry per CDR3 protein. The profile shows 70,000 or so distinct CDR3 sequences, roughly 13% of them singletons. V gave up 1 base and J gave up 3 bases, with 7 bases separating them. The CDR3 loop spans 13 amino acids. Germline-derived CDR1 and CDR2 are SGHKS and YYEKEE (reference sequence). This TCR derives from an adult who was a healthcare worker with PCR-confirmed SARS-CoV-2 infection or an uninfected control (not recorded which). This sequence joins TRBV5-5 and TRBJ1-1, with D hard to call. Sequencing was carried out using whole blood. The CDR3 sequence: CASSLYSDTEAFF. CDR3 nucleotide sequence: TGTGCCAGCAGCTTGTACTCGGACACTGAAGCTTTCTTT. The whole variable domain, filled in from reference TRBV5-5 and TRBJ1-1, reads DAGVTQSPTHLIKTRGQQVTLRCSPISGHKSVSWYQQVLGQGPQFIFQYYEKEERGRGNFPDRFSARQFPNYSSELNVNALLLGDSALYLCASSLYSDTEAFFGQGTRLTVV.